The 21 T cell receptor beta chains presented below share a single source sample, sequenced in a study of CD8 T cells in ankylosing spondylitis. A single record per CDR3 protein comes from TCRdb applying MiXCR to the 5' RACE reads. The sample yields some 140,000 distinct CDR3 sequences, 7.5% to 9.5% seen once. Sequenced: synovial fluid, either unsorted or a sorted T cell fraction (not recorded which). The receptors stem from a male donor with ankylosing spondylitis.

This clonotype was counted many times. This chain connects TRBV9 to TRBJ2-3; D possibly corresponds to TRBD2 (5 bases). Per the germline V gene, CDR1 is SGDLS and CDR2 is YYNGEE. CDR3 length equals 14 residues. The V end was cut by 0 bases, the J end by 8 bases, with 13 bases between. CDR3 residues: CASSVAATRGTQYF. The CDR3 DNA reads as TGTGCCAGCAGCGTAGCGGCTACCCGGGGTACGCAGTATTTT.

The sample holds a few counts of this clonotype. The genes are TRBV9 and TRBJ1-1, with TRBD1 matching over 7 bases. V trimming: 4 bases; J trimming: 7 bases; junction bases outside the gene matches: 4. This CDR3 spans 12 amino acids. Germline V gives CDR1 SGDLS, CDR2 YYNGEE. The CDR3: CASSPQGLEAFF. The DNA for the CDR3 is TGTGCCAGCAGCCCACAGGGGCTTGAAGCTTTCTTT.

The sample holds many counts of this clonotype. This chain uses TRBV12-3 or TRBV12-4 with TRBJ1-1; possible D gene TRBD1, 5 bases. Trimming removed 9 bases from V and 7 bases from J, with 15 bases in between. The CDR3 sequence is 12 residues long. CDR3 residues: CASLKMGHEAFF. In DNA, the CDR3 is TGTGCCAGTCTAAAAATGGGGCATGAAGCTTTCTTT.

The table lists this clonotype with many counts. The chain employs TRBV6-2 or TRBV6-3 and TRBJ1-2; the D is unclear. The germline V gene has CDR1 MNHEY and CDR2 SVGEGT. This CDR3 has 12 amino acids. Trimming took off 6 bases at V and 4 bases at J, with 9 bases between the two ends. The CDR3 DNA reads as TGTGCCAGCAGACGATCTGGCTATGGCTACACCTTC. Its translation is CASRRSGYGYTF.

Only a few counts were recorded for this clonotype. J is TRBJ2-5 and V is TRBV28; 11 bases fit TRBD2. V was pared by 5 bases and J by 2 bases, with 13 bases of the junction left unmatched. The CDR3 covers 18 residues. Per the germline V gene, CDR1 is MDHEN and CDR2 is SYDVKM. The CDR3 loop is CASSPAGLAGGMQETQYF. The CDR3, as DNA: TGTGCCAGCAGTCCCGCGGGTCTAGCGGGGGGAATGCAAGAGACCCAGTACTTC.

This clonotype was counted ten times or more. The chain joins TRBV25-1 to TRBJ1-5; 8 nucleotides align to TRBD1. V was pared by 5 bases and J by 3 bases, with 9 bases of the junction left unmatched. The germline CDR1 and CDR2 sequences are MGHDK and SYGVNS. The CDR3 covers 16 residues. The CDR3 protein is CASSPPGQALNQPQHF. CDR3 bases: TGTGCCAGCAGTCCACCGGGACAGGCGCTCAATCAGCCCCAGCATTTT.

This clonotype was found a few times. The rearrangement uses TRBV6-1 and TRBJ1-3; the D is unclear. Looked up from germline, CDR1 is MNHNS and CDR2 is SASEGT. V dropped 6 bases and J dropped 0 bases, with 12 bases sitting between them. The CDR3 is 15 amino acids. This chain's CDR3 is CASRRGPDSGNTIYF. The CDR3 nucleotides read TGTGCCAGCAGACGCGGACCAGACTCTGGAAACACCATATATTTT.

The rearrangement links TRBV18 to TRBJ1-2, with TRBD1 matching over 11 bases. Germline CDR1 reads KGHSH; CDR2 reads LQKENI. After removal of 3 bases from V and 4 bases from J, the junction contained 10 bases not matched to a gene. The CDR3 has 17 residues. In nucleotides, the CDR3 is TGTGCCAGCTCACCGAGAGGACAGGGGGCATTTGGCTATGGCTACACCTTC. Its translation is CASSPRGQGAFGYGYTF.

This clonotype was seen repeatedly, ten times or more. This chain connects TRBV20-1 to TRBJ2-1; D call uncertain. Germline-derived CDR1 and CDR2 are DFQATT and SNEGSKA (reference sequence). The CDR3 consists of 9 residues. With 5 bases removed from V and 8 bases from J, the gap between germline ends came to 4 bases. The CDR3 reads CSAQDEQFF. CDR3 DNA sequence: TGCAGTGCTCAGGATGAGCAGTTCTTC.

With regard to this clonotype: Its ends do not fully match the called genes, so a read error is possible. This rearrangement joins TRBV7-2 to TRBJ2-1, with D possibly being TRBD1 or TRBD2 (5 bases each). Germline CDR1 reads SGHTA; CDR2 reads FQGNSA. There are 14 residues in the CDR3. CDR3 sequence: CASSDGAGYTEQFF. The CDR3 DNA reads as TGTGCCAGCAGTGATGGGGCGGGCTACACTGAGCAGTTCTTC.

This clonotype showed up many times. The chain combines TRBV3-1 with TRBJ2-7, with D unclear. Trimming took off 0 bases at V and 6 bases at J, with 9 bases between the two ends. The germline CDR1 and CDR2 sequences are LGHDT and YNNKEL (reference sequence). This CDR3 has 13 amino acids. The CDR3 region is CASSQDGQSEQYF. CDR3 coding DNA: TGTGCCAGCAGCCAAGATGGTCAGAGCGAGCAGTACTTC.

In this sample, this clonotype turned up many times. The chain uses TRBV7-2 and TRBJ1-2; the match to TRBD1 covers 8 bases. V was pared by 1 base and J by 3 bases, with 4 bases of the junction left unmatched. From germline, CDR1 is SGHTA and CDR2 FQGNSA. This CDR3 comprises 15 residues. CDR3 region: CASSLDRGSDYGYTF. Here the CDR3 DNA reads TGTGCCAGCAGCTTAGACAGGGGGTCTGACTATGGCTACACCTTC.

The rearrangement joins TRBV14 to TRBJ2-1, with a possible D match to TRBD2 (6 bases). The V and J ends lost 6 bases and 3 bases respectively, with 18 bases between them. Germline V gene data show CDR1 as SGHDN and CDR2 as FVKESK. The CDR3 spans 16 residues. CDR3 DNA: TGTGCCAGCAGGGGCCTGGGGGGAGGTGGCTACAATGAGCAGTTCTTC. Its translation is CASRGLGGGGYNEQFF.

The chain is built from TRBV7-9 and TRBJ1-1, with 11 bases lining up with TRBD1. The germline V gene has CDR1 SEHNR and CDR2 FQNEAQ (reference sequence). This CDR3 is 16 amino acids long. The trim removed 4 bases at V and 4 bases at J, leaving 8 bases unmatched. The CDR3 reads CASSSRDRGGSTEAFF. The CDR3 bases are TGTGCCAGCAGCTCCCGGGACAGGGGGGGGAGCACTGAAGCTTTCTTT.

This clonotype was seen at least ten times. The chain couples TRBV29-1 to TRBJ2-1; 9 bases are a match to TRBD2. Per germline, CDR1 SQVTM and CDR2 ANQGSEA. Trimming took 4 bases from V and 3 from J; bases not matched to a gene: 4. CDR3 length equals 14 residues. The CDR3: CSVVLAGFYNEQFF. CDR3 nucleotide sequence: TGCAGCGTTGTACTAGCGGGCTTCTACAATGAGCAGTTCTTC.

This chain links TRBV28 with TRBJ1-2, with D perhaps matching TRBD1 (6 bases). Germline V gene data show CDR1 as MDHEN and CDR2 as SYDVKM. Trimming shortened V by 6 bases and J by 7 bases, and 21 bases separated the two germline ends. This CDR3 has 15 residues. CDR3 residues: CASSSQRGGAGGYTF. DNA of the CDR3: TGTGCCAGCAGCTCCCAGAGGGGGGGGGCAGGTGGCTACACCTTC.

At least ten counts were recorded for this clonotype. This CDR3 is CASSSEDGYYEQYF. CDR3 coding DNA: TGTGCCAGCAGCTCAGAGGACGGATACTACGAGCAGTACTTC. The V and J genes are TRBV9 and TRBJ2-7; D is unclear. Germline V gene lookup returns CDR1 SGDLS and CDR2 YYNGEE. V lost 4 bases to trimming and J lost 3 bases, with 14 bases between them. The CDR3 has 14 amino acids.

This clonotype was counted at least ten times. CDR3 in amino acids: CASSSWTGGDYEQYF. The CDR3 DNA reads as TGTGCCAGCAGTTCTTGGACAGGGGGGGACTACGAGCAGTACTTC. This chain uses TRBV2 with TRBJ2-7, with TRBD1 matching 10 bases. The CDR3 runs to 15 residues. V was clipped by 5 bases and J by 3 bases; unmatched bases: 7. CDR1 is SNHLY, CDR2 FYNNEI, per germline.

This clonotype appeared many times. The V gene is TRBV5-1, the J gene TRBJ2-7; D is unresolved. Trimming cost V 2 bases and J 2 bases, with 14 bases left between them. This CDR3 is built from 15 residues. Germline V CDR1 and CDR2: SGHRS, YFSETQ. The CDR3 protein is CASSFGRAMTYEQYF. The CDR3 DNA sequence: TGCGCCAGCAGCTTCGGACGGGCTATGACCTACGAGCAGTACTTC. The variable domain in full, with the rest retrieved from reference TRBV5-1 and TRBJ2-7, is KAGVTQTPRYLIKTRGQQVTLSCSPISGHRSVSWYQQTPGQGLQFLFEYFSETQRNKGNFPGRFSGRQFSNSRSEMNVSTLELGDSALYLCASSFGRAMTYEQYFGPGTRLTVT.

This clonotype showed up many times. The rearrangement uses TRBV29-1 and TRBJ2-5, with a weak D call TRBD1 (6 bases). The germline V gene encodes CDR1 SQVTM and CDR2 ANQGSEA. Trimming stripped 5 bases from V and 3 bases from J, with 7 bases between. The CDR3 is 11 residues long. Written as DNA, the CDR3 is TGCAGCGTTAGGACAGAAGAGACCCAGTACTTC. Translated, it gives CSVRTEETQYF.

This clonotype showed up just a few times. The chain has TRBV5-6 and TRBJ2-3; the D is unclear. The germline V gene encodes CDR1 SGHDT and CDR2 YYEEEE. The CDR3 length is 16 residues. V shed 4 bases and J shed 1 base, with 16 bases lying between them. CDR3 loop: CASSHIASDGTDTQYF. In DNA form, the CDR3 reads TGTGCCAGCAGCCACATTGCCTCGGACGGCACAGATACGCAGTATTTT.